A single T cell receptor (beta chain) is shown here with its context. One entry per CDR3 protein, without DNA, is what TCRdb gives after re-calling the 5' RACE reads. The sample table includes fewer than 150,000 distinct CDR3 sequences. This specimen belongs to a study of monozygotic twins with inflammatory bowel disease. CDR1 is SGHDT, CDR2 YYEEEE, per germline. The CDR3 length is 15 residues. The receptor was derived from a human donor with ulcerative colitis or Crohn's disease, or a healthy co-twin of an affected twin (not recorded which). Material: blood. The chain is built from TRBV5-6 and TRBJ1-2. CDR3 protein: CASSLGFNPFYGYTF.